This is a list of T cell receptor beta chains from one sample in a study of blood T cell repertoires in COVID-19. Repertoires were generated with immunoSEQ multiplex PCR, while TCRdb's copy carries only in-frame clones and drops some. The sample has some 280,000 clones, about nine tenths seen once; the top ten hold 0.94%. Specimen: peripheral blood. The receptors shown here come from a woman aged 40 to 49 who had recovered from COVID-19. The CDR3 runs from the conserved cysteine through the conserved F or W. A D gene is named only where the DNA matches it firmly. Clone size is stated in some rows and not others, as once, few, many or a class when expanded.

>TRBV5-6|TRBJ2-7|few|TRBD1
TGTGCCAGCAGCTTGCATGGGACAGTCGAGCAGTACTTC
CASSLHGTVEQYF
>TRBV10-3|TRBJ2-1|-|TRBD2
TGTGCCATCAGTACAGCCCCGACTAGCGGGAGGGCGGATGAGCAGTTCTTC
CAISTAPTSGRADEQFF
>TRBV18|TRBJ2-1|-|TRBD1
TGTGCCAGCTCACCTCGGACAGGAGACGCAAGCTCCTACAATGAGCAGTTCTTC
CASSPRTGDASSYNEQFF
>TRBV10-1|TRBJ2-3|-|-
TGCGCCAGCAGCCCCCGAGCGACAGATACGCAGTATTTT
CASSPRATDTQYF
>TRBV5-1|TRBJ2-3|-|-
TGCGCCAGCAGCTCTAGCAGCACAGATACGCAGTATTTT
CASSSSSTDTQYF
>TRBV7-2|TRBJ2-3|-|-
TGTGCCAGCAGCCTGGGGGCCGGGGCAGATACGCAGTATTTT
CASSLGAGADTQYF
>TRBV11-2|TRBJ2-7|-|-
TGTGCCAGCAGCCAGGACTCGCCTGCCCCCTACGAGCAGTACTTC
CASSQDSPAPYEQYF
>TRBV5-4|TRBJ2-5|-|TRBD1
TGTGCCACCGCGGACAGGAACCAAGAGACCCAGTACTTC
CATADRNQETQYF
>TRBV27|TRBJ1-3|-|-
TGTGCCAGCAGTTTGTTGGGGGGTCCCCACTCTGGAAACACCATATATTTT
CASSLLGGPHSGNTIYF
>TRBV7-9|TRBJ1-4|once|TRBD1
TGTGCCAGCAGCTTAGGGGACAGGGAAGTTGAAAAACTGTTTTTT
CASSLGDREVEKLFF
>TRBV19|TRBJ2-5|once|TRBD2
TGTGCCAGTCAATTACTAGCGGGAGGGCCCCAGACCCAGTACTTC
CASQLLAGGPQTQYF
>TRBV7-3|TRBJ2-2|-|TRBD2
TGTGCCAGCAGCTCCTCCGGGGGGACTCAGAACACCGGGGAGCTGTTTTTT
CASSSSGGTQNTGELFF
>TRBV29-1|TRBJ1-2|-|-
TGCAGCGTTGAAGATAATGCCGTCTCACTTTATGGCTACACCTTC
CSVEDNAVSLYGYTF
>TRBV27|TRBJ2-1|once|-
TGTGCCTCCAGCAGTTTAGGAGGGGTTGAGCAGTTCTTC
CASSSLGGVEQFF
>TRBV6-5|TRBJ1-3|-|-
TGTGCCTACGAACCCGGGGATGGTTTGGGAAACACCATATATTTT
CAYEPGDGLGNTIYF
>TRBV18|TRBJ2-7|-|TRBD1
TGTGCCAGCTCAGTCGGGACAGGGGACCCCTACGAGCAGTACTTC
CASSVGTGDPYEQYF
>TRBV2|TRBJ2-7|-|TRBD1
TGTGCCAGCAGTAGGGACAGGTCAAACTCCTACGAGCAGTACTTC
CASSRDRSNSYEQYF
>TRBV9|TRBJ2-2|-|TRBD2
TGTGCCAGCAGCCCCGGACTAGTACACACCGGGGAGCTGTTTTTT
CASSPGLVHTGELFF
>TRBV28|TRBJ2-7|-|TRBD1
TGTGCCAGCGGACAGGCCGAACCCTACGAGCAGTACTTC
CASGQAEPYEQYF
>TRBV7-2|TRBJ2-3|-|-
TGTGCCAGCAGCCAGAGGTCGCAAGATACGCAGTATTTT
CASSQRSQDTQYF
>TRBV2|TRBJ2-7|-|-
TGTGCCAGCAGTGAACAACAGACTAACCATCAGTACTTC
CASSEQQTNHQYF
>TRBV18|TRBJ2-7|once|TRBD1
TGTGCCAGCTCACCACTCGGGACAGCCTCCTACGAGCAGTACTTC
CASSPLGTASYEQYF
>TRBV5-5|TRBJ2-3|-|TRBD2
TGTGCCAGCAGCCGAGGGACTAGCGGCACAGATACGCAGTATTTT
CASSRGTSGTDTQYF
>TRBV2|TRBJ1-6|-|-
TGTGCCAGCAGTTTACTAGGTAGAACGGATAATTCACCCCTCCACTTT
CASSLLGRTDNSPLHF
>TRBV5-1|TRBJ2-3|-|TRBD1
TGCGCCAGCAGCTCGGGACAGCTCAAGTCGGATACGCAGTATTTT
CASSSGQLKSDTQYF
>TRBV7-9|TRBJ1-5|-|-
TGTGCCAGCAGCTTGGGCGGGCTGCCCCAGCATTTT
CASSLGGLPQHF
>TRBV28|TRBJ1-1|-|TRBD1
TGTGCCAGCAGTTCACAAAACAGGGGAAGAACTGAAGCTTTCTTT
CASSSQNRGRTEAFF
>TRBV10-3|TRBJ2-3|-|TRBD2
TGTGCCATCAGTGAGTCGACCCTAGCGGGAACTGATACGCAGTATTTT
CAISESTLAGTDTQYF
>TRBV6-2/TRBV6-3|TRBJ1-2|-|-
TGTGCCAGCAGTTCCACTAGGACGACTGAACCCTATGGCTACACCTTC
CASSSTRTTEPYGYTF
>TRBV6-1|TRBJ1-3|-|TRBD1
TGTGCCAGCAGTCGGGACAGGGACCCAGGAAACACCATATATTTT
CASSRDRDPGNTIYF
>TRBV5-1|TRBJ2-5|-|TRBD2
TGCGCCAGCAGCCCCGGGACTAGCGGACAAGAGACCCAGTACTTC
CASSPGTSGQETQYF
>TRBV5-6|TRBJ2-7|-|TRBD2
TGTGCCAGCAGCTTGTATCCAGCGGGGGGAGGCGAGCAGTACTTC
CASSLYPAGGGEQYF
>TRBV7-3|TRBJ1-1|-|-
TGTGCCAGCAGCTTAATGGCGACAGCGCACACTGAAGCTTTCTTT
CASSLMATAHTEAFF
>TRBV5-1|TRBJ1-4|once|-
TGCGCCAGCAGCTTGGGGGGAGCTCCCGATGAAAAACTGTTTTTT
CASSLGGAPDEKLFF
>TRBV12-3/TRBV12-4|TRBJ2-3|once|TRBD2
TGTGCCAGCAGGCCGGGGGGATACGATACGCAGTATTTT
CASRPGGYDTQYF
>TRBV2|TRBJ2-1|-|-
TGTGCCAGCAGTGCGGGGGACTTTGACTACCATAATGAGCAGTTCTTC
CASSAGDFDYHNEQFF
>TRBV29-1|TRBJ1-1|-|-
TGCAGCGTTGAAGGGGACAAAGGAGGTGAAATCACTGAAGCTTTCTTT
CSVEGDKGGEITEAFF
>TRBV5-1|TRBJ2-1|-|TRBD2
TGCGCCAGCAGCTTGCAAGCGGGAGGGCCCTATGAGCAGTTCTTC
CASSLQAGGPYEQFF
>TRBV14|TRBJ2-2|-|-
TGTGCCAGCAGCCTCCCCTGGCTGTCCAACACCGGGGAGCTGTTTTTT
CASSLPWLSNTGELFF
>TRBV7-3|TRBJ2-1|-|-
TGTGCCAGCAGCCCCCTGGCGGGGAGCTCCTACAATGAGCAGTTCTTC
CASSPLAGSSYNEQFF
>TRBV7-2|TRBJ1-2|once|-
TGTGCCAGCAGCTGGGCAGGGGAGGGGTCCTATGGCTACACCTTC
CASSWAGEGSYGYTF
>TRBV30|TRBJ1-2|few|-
TGTGCCTGGAGGGTCTATGGCTATGGCTACACCTTC
CAWRVYGYGYTF
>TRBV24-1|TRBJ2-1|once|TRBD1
TGTGCCACCAGAGAGGGGACAGGGGGCCCTAATGAGCAGTTCTTC
CATREGTGGPNEQFF
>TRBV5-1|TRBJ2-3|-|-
TGCGCCAGCAGTTCGGACATCACAGATACGCAGTATTTT
CASSSDITDTQYF
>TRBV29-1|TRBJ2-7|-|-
TGCAGCGCCTTAGGGGGACCCACATACGAGCAGTACTTC
CSALGGPTYEQYF
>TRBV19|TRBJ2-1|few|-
TGTGCCAGTAGTGCGAATCCATACTACAATGAGCAGTTCTTC
CASSANPYYNEQFF
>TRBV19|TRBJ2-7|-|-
TGTGCCAGCCAAGGGGGGGGGACCAGCGAGCAGTACTTC
CASQGGGTSEQYF
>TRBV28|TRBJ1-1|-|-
TGTGCCAGCAGTTCCCAGGGTGCGGTGAACACTGAAGCTTTCTTT
CASSSQGAVNTEAFF
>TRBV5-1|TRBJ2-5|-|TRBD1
TGCGCCAGCAGCTTGACCAGGGGGTTCGGAGAGACCCAGTACTTC
CASSLTRGFGETQYF
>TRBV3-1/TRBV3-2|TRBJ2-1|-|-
TGTGCCAGCAGCCAAGATGAGGGTGGGCAGTTCTTC
CASSQDEGGQFF
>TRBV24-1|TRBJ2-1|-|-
TGTGCCACCAGTGATCGTTCTCCAGGGTTCCCTGGATACAATGAGCAGTTCTTC
CATSDRSPGFPGYNEQFF
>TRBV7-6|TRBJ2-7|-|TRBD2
TGTGCCAGCAGCTGGACTAGCGGGACCTACGAGCAGTACTTC
CASSWTSGTYEQYF
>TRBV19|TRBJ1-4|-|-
TGTGCCAGTAGTATAGACGCGACTCCACCCAATGAAAAACTGTTTTTT
CASSIDATPPNEKLFF
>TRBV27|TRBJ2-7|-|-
TGCGCGGGTTTAGACTACGAGCAGTACTTC
CAGLDYEQYF